This T cell receptor (beta chain) emerged from a study of patients and donors after allogeneic stem cell transplantation. Germline CDR1 reads MDHEN; CDR2 reads SYDVKM. Trimming took off 6 bases at V and 4 bases at J, with 6 bases between the two ends. The length of the CDR3 is 11 residues. This clonotype was detected a few times. One entry per CDR3 protein, called by TCRdb with MiXCR from the RT-PCR reads. This table holds over 150,000 distinct CDR3 sequences, roughly 30% found once. The chain couples TRBV28 to TRBJ1-2, with D uncertain. Sequencing input: blood, either unsorted or a sorted T cell fraction (not recorded which). The sequence came from a human donor who was either an allogeneic HSCT recipient or a stem cell or donor lymphocyte infusion donor (not recorded which). It is not recorded whose cells these are; they may come from a transplant donor. CDR3 in amino acids: CASSYLYGYTF. The CDR3 region has the DNA TGTGCCAGCAGCTACCTCTATGGCTACACCTTC.